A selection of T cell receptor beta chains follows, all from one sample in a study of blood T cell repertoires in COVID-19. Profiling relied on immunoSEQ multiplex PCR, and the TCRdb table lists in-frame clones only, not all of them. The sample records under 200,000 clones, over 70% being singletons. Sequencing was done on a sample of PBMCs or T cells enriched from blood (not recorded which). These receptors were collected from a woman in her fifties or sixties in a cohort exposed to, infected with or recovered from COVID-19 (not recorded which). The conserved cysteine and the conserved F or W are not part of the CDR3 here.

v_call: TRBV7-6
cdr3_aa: ASSLGRIRQETQY

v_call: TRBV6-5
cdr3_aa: ASSPGQRNQPQH

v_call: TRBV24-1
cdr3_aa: AAGGPVNQPQH

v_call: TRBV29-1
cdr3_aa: SVEVWDSSYNEQF

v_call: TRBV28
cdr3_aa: ASNSQGGPQH

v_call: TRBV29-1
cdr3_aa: SARQGDTDTQY

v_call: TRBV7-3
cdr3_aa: ASSSNSLTGTDTQY

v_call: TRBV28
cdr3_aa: ASSLDGRRNQPQH

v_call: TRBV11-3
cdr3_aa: ASSLSAGGYNEQF

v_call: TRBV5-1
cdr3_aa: ASSNEGGSYNEQF

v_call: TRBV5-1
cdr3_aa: ASSSTGEYEQY

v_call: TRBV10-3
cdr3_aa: AISINTGTGTSGANVLT

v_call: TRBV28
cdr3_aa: ASSLYDGVETQY

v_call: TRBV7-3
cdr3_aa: ASSLNPGLVDNEQF

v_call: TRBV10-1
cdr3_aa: ASSTGSNTGELF

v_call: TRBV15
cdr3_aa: ATSQGSSNQPQH

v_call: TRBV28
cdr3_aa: ASSIKLGQPLYGYT

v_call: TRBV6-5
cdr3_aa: ASSYTGQGYEQY

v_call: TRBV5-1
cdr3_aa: ASSSESINIQY

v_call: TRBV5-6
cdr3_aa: ASSAEAESYEQY

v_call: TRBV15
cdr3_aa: ATSRDAVGGYT

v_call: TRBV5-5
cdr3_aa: ASSWLGERQETQY

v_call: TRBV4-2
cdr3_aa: ASSQDLLAGALTSPYEQY

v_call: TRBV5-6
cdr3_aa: ASSLAARGADTQY

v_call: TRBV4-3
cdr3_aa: ASSQVAGATYEQY

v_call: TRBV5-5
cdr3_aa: ASSFGGVTTYEQY

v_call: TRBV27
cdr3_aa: ASRRQQGAWEKLF

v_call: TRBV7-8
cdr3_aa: ASSLEDRGQYNEQF

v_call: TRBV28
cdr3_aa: ASRITGVNNQPQH

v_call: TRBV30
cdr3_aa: AWSPGADYGYT

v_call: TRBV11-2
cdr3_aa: ASSPGQGVGTDTQY

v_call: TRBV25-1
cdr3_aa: ASSEYLGLDQETQY

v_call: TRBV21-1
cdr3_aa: ASSLFDRTMGYT

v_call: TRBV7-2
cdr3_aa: ASSPGTIQETQY

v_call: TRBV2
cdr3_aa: ASRNDPGLNQPQH

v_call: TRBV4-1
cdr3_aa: ASSQVNSGGTQETQY

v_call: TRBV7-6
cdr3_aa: ASSGSGQGAYEQY

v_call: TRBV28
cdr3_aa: ASIPVGLGTQY

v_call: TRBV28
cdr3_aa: ASSSPLGLFSGANVLT

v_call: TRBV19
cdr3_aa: ASSLRQTEKLF

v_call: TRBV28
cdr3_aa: ASSRGSYEQY

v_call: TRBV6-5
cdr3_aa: ASSYLMEGYGYT

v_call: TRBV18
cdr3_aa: ASSGLRDMIKNIQY

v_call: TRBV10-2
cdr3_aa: ASKKGQGVDQPQH

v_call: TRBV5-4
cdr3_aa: ASSLKGGTNEQY

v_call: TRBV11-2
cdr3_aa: ASSLGPDRNTGELF

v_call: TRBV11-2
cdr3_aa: ASSRSGGTVLGIYEQY

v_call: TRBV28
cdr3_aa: ASSSSGTGPYEQY

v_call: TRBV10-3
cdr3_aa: AISDRQGEDDEQF

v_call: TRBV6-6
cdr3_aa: ASSSLVAGDQIF

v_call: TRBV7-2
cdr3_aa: ASSPMGRLNTEAF

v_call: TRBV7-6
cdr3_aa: ASSLSTGKEGETQY

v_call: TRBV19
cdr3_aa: ASRSNREQPQH